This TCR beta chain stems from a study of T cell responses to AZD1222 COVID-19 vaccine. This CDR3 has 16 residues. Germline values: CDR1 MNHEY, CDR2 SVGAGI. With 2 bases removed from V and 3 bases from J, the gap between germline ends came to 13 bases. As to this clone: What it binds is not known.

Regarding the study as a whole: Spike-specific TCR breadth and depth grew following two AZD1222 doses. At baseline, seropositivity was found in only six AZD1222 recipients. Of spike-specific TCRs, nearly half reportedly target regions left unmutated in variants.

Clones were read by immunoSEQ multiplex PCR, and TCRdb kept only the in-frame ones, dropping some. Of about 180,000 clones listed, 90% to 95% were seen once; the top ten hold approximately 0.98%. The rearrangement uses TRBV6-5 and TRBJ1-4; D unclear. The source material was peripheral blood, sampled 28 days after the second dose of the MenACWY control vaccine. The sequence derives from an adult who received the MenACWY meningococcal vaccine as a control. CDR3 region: CASSYNTGRPNEKLFF. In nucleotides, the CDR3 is TGTGCCAGCAGTTACAACACCGGACGGCCTAATGAAAAACTGTTTTTT.